Listed here is a single T cell receptor (beta chain). The data derive from a study of blood T cell repertoires in COVID-19. Study-level background: PBMCs, B-cell-depleted T cells, or T cells were the source of the cDNA or gDNA that made up the material.

Trimming at V came to 5 bases and at J to 8 bases, leaving 6 bases not matched to a gene. In germline, CDR1 is SGHNT, CDR2 YENEEA. There are 13 residues in the CDR3. Methods used by the authors: Reference gene primer amplification gave estimated nucleated cell counts. The data were produced by immunoSEQ multiplex PCR, yet TCRdb's version contains in-frame clones alone and is incomplete. V and J calls and clone size are given by that table; D and trimming were obtained from the DNA. Seen here are about 100,000 clones, around nine tenths observed once, and the top ten hold approximately 1.7%. The chain carries TRBV11-3 and TRBJ1-1, with 9 bases lining up with TRBD1. The sample taken for sequencing was peripheral blood. This receptor was taken from a man aged 55 to 69 with acute or convalescent COVID-19. DNA for the CDR3: TGTGCCAGCAGCCGCTCCGGGACAGGGGAAGCTTTCTTT. Residues: CASSRSGTGEAFF.